The next 24 T cell receptor beta chains were all read from a single sample in a study of breast tumors, draining lymph nodes, adjacent tissues. Via MiXCR, TCRdb re-called the multiplex PCR reads, giving one row per CDR3 protein. Counted here are about 21,000 distinct CDR3 sequences, about 38% occurring once; the ten biggest clones make up approximately 24%. The specimen sequenced was breast tumor tissue. The receptor source for this set is a female donor with breast cancer. Some clones in this sample may be carry-over from other donors' samples.

The chain has TRBV20-1 and TRBJ2-7; D is perhaps TRBD2 (6 bases). Trimming took 6 bases from V and 2 from J, leaving 14 bases between them. Germline CDR1 DFQATT, CDR2 SNEGSKA (reference sequence). This CDR3 contains 13 residues. The CDR3 DNA reads as TGCAGTGCCCCCCGGGACTGGACCTACGAGCAGTACTTC. This codes for CSAPRDWTYEQYF.

This clonotype has a handful of counts. The genes are TRBV6-5 and TRBJ1-5; TRBD1 matches 7 bases. The V gene end was trimmed by 6 bases and the J gene end by 6 bases; junction bases not matched to a gene: 8. Germline lookup yields CDR1 MNHEY and CDR2 SVGAGI. The CDR3 sequence is 14 residues long. The CDR3 coding sequence is TGTGCCAGCAGGCGACAGGGAGCTGGTCAGCCCCAGCATTTT. Its protein is CASRRQGAGQPQHF.

This clonotype was counted ten times or more. V gene TRBV11-2 combines with J gene TRBJ2-5; D is uncertain. Trimming pared 0 bases from V and 5 bases from J, leaving 7 bases between. This CDR3 contains 13 residues. Germline CDR1 is SGHAT and CDR2 is FQNNGV. The CDR3 protein is CASSLEYGETQYF. CDR3 nucleotide sequence: TGTGCCAGCAGCTTAGAGTACGGGGAGACCCAGTACTTC.

This clonotype was counted at least ten times. The genes are TRBV14 and TRBJ2-4; D is tentatively TRBD1 or TRBD2 (6 bases each). This CDR3 region has 16 residues. The V end was cut by 2 bases, the J end by 0 bases, with 11 bases between. From germline, CDR1 is SGHDN and CDR2 FVKESK. The CDR3 DNA reads as TGTGCCAGCAGCCAATTCGGGGGCCAAGCCAAAAACATTCAGTACTTC. This translates into CASSQFGGQAKNIQYF.

For this clonotype: The CDR3 end shows no conserved phenylalanine or tryptophan, and so a read error is likely. The chain couples TRBV14 to TRBJ1-2, with unresolved D. V lost 1 base and J lost 7, with 10 bases in between. Germline V gene sequence: CDR1 SGHDN, CDR2 FVKESK. The CDR3 is 13 amino acids. The CDR3 region is CASSQVRSCGYTS. CDR3 nucleotide sequence: TGTGCCAGCAGCCAAGTGCGGTCGTGTGGCTACACCTCC.

This clonotype qualifies as medium-sized. The genes are TRBV20-1 and TRBJ2-5; TRBD2 might be the D (6 bases). Germline-derived CDR1 and CDR2 are DFQATT and SNEGSKA (reference sequence). The CDR3 contains 12 residues. V dropped 2 bases and J dropped 5 bases, with 9 bases sitting between them. The CDR3 region has the DNA TGCAGTGCTAGACGGGAGAGGGAGACCCAGTACTTC. Translated: CSARRERETQYF.

This clonotype was picked up many times. The V gene is TRBV5-1, the J gene TRBJ2-7; D gene ambiguous. Germline V lookup: CDR1 SGHRS, CDR2 YFSETQ. This CDR3 comprises 15 residues. V dropped 0 bases and J dropped 0 bases, with 10 bases sitting between them. The chain's CDR3 is CASSLDPQSSYEQYF. In nucleotides, the CDR3 is TGCGCCAGCAGCTTGGATCCCCAAAGCTCCTACGAGCAGTACTTC. Combining the CDR3 with reference TRBV5-1 and TRBJ2-7 gives the whole variable domain KAGVTQTPRYLIKTRGQQVTLSCSPISGHRSVSWYQQTPGQGLQFLFEYFSETQRNKGNFPGRFSGRQFSNSRSEMNVSTLELGDSALYLCASSLDPQSSYEQYFGPGTRLTVT.

The rearrangement links TRBV25-1 to TRBJ1-6; D not certain. The CDR3 sequence is 14 residues long. Germline CDR1 MGHDK, CDR2 SYGVNS. V lost 4 bases to trimming and J lost 7 bases, with 11 bases between them. The CDR3 protein is CASSGVARNSPLHF. DNA for the CDR3: TGTGCCAGCAGTGGGGTCGCGAGAAATTCACCCCTCCACTTT.

This clonotype has only a few counts. The chain has TRBV4-1 and TRBJ2-1; D is possibly TRBD1 or TRBD2 (5 bases each). CDR3 length: 14 amino acids. Germline-derived CDR1 and CDR2 are MGHRA and YSYEKL. V lost 2 bases and J 10 bases, leaving 15 bases between the germline ends. The DNA of the CDR3 is TGCGCCAGCAGCCAACAATTAGAAGGGGAGGAGCAGTTCTTC. It encodes CASSQQLEGEEQFF.

Ten or more counts support this clonotype. This chain uses TRBV19 with TRBJ1-2, with D possibly TRBD1 on 5 matching bases. Germline V gene sequence: CDR1 LNHDA, CDR2 SQIVND (reference sequence). There are 12 residues in the CDR3. V shed 2 bases and J shed 8 bases, with 9 bases lying between them. In nucleotides, the CDR3 is TGTGCCAGTAGTATACGGGACGGAGGCTACACCTTC. It translates to CASSIRDGGYTF.

Regarding this clonotype: A much larger clone differs by one base, so this may be a read error. CDR3 in amino acids: CSAGPVAGYTEQFF. CDR3 bases: TGCAGTGCAGGTCCCGTAGCGGGGTACACTGAGCAGTTCTTC. The genes are TRBV20-1 and TRBJ2-1; TRBD2 agrees at 8 bases. The CDR3 sequence is 14 residues long. Germline CDR1 reads DFQATT; CDR2 reads SNEGSKA (reference sequence).

V gene TRBV15 combines with J gene TRBJ1-6; 8 bases agree with TRBD1. This CDR3 spans 16 amino acids. The trim removed 0 bases at V and 7 bases at J, leaving 5 bases unmatched. CDR1 is LNHNV, CDR2 YYDKDF, per germline (reference sequence). In nucleotides, the CDR3 is TGTGCCACCAGCAGAGATTATCAGGGGGCAAATTCACCCCTCCACTTT. Protein: CATSRDYQGANSPLHF.

The rearrangement links TRBV7-3 to TRBJ1-1; D is uncertain. Trimming removed 1 base from V and 0 bases from J, with 9 bases in between. The CDR3 sequence is 15 residues long. Germline CDR1 reads SGHTA; CDR2 reads FQGTGA. In nucleotides, the CDR3 is TGTGCCAGCAGCTTAATGGGCGGATTGAACACTGAAGCTTTCTTT. It translates to CASSLMGGLNTEAFF. The whole variable domain, filled in from reference TRBV7-3 and TRBJ1-1, reads GAGVSQTPSNKVTEKGKYVELRCDPISGHTALYWYRQSLGQGPEFLIYFQGTGAADDSGLPNDRFFAVRPEGSVSTLKIQRTERGDSAVYLCASSLMGGLNTEAFFGQGTRLTVV.

This clonotype occurred many times. The chain is built from TRBV5-1 and TRBJ2-2, with TRBD2 matching over 16 bases. Germline values: CDR1 SGHRS, CDR2 YFSETQ. The CDR3 is 18 residues long. V was clipped by 4 bases and J by 3 bases; unmatched bases: 6. Written as DNA, the CDR3 is TGCGCCAGCAGCGCCGGGACTAGCGGGGGGGCCTACACCGGGGAGCTGTTTTTT. Protein: CASSAGTSGGAYTGELFF.

The sample holds many counts of this clonotype. This rearrangement joins TRBV7-2 to TRBJ2-7; 9 bases are a match to TRBD2. This CDR3 region has 16 residues. Germline trimming cut 4 bases from V and 2 bases from J; bases unmatched to any gene: 9. Germline V gene data show CDR1 as SGHTA and CDR2 as FQGNSA. Here the CDR3 DNA reads TGTGCCAGCAGCTGGACCCCGACTAGCGGTGCCTACGAGCAGTACTTC. Translation: CASSWTPTSGAYEQYF.

This clonotype was found many times. The chain links TRBV7-8 to TRBJ2-1; 10 nucleotides align to TRBD2. Trimming at V came to 5 bases and at J to 7 bases, leaving 8 bases not matched to a gene. Germline V CDR1 and CDR2: SGHVS, FQNEAQ. The CDR3 consists of 15 residues. The DNA of the CDR3 is TGTGCCAGCAGCGGATTAGCGGGGGGCGGGAATGAGCAGTTCTTC. Amino acid sequence: CASSGLAGGGNEQFF.

This clonotype was seen just once. V is TRBV12-3 or TRBV12-4 and J is TRBJ1-2; TRBD1 agrees at 9 bases. V gave up 7 bases and J gave up 4 bases; unmatched junction bases: 16. CDR3 length equals 17 residues. The CDR3 sequence is CASTSRDRESLGYGYTF. In DNA, the CDR3 is TGTGCCAGCACGAGCCGGGACAGGGAATCTCTCGGCTATGGCTACACCTTC.

In this sample, this clonotype turned up many times. V and J are TRBV5-1 and TRBJ2-1; D is uncertain. There are 16 residues in the CDR3. The germline V gene has CDR1 SGHRS and CDR2 YFSETQ. V was pared by 4 bases and J by 0 bases, with 14 bases between. The CDR3 protein is CASSQDGRNSYNEQFF. CDR3 sequence (DNA): TGCGCCAGCAGCCAAGACGGACGGAACTCCTACAATGAGCAGTTCTTC.

This clonotype was recorded many times. The rearrangement links TRBV19 to TRBJ1-6, with D maybe TRBD1 (6 bases). The ends were cut back, 6 bases at V and 0 bases at J, with 15 bases in the middle. CDR1 and CDR2 (germline): LNHDA, SQIVND (reference sequence). This CDR3 contains 17 residues. The CDR3 DNA reads as TGTGCCAGTAGAGGGGGGGGCACCCGCTCCTATAATTCACCCCTCCACTTT. It codes for CASRGGGTRSYNSPLHF.

This chain links TRBV13 with TRBJ1-4; D may be TRBD1 (5 bases). From germline, CDR1 is PRHDT and CDR2 FYEKMQ (reference sequence). The CDR3 covers 15 residues. V lost 5 bases to trimming and J lost 5 bases, with 15 bases between them. This chain's CDR3 is CASSTRGAGNEKLFF. CDR3 DNA sequence: TGTGCCAGCAGCACCCGGGGCGCTGGGAATGAAAAACTGTTTTTT.

The chain combines TRBV9 with TRBJ1-2; 12 bases agree with TRBD1. Germline V lookup: CDR1 SGDLS, CDR2 YYNGEE. This CDR3 has 16 amino acids. Germline trimming cut 4 bases from V and 6 bases from J; bases unmatched to any gene: 10. CDR3 in DNA: TGTGCCAGCAGCTTAGAAGGGACAGGGGGCTGGAATGGCTACACCTTC. This translates into CASSLEGTGGWNGYTF.

Regarding this clonotype: This may stem from a read error, because a much larger clone lies one nucleotide away. The V gene is TRBV2, the J gene TRBJ1-5, with a possible D match to TRBD1 (6 bases). CDR3 size: 14 residues. CDR1 SNHLY and CDR2 FYNNEI come from the germline V gene. Trimming took off 8 bases at V and 9 bases at J, with 20 bases between the two ends. The CDR3, as DNA: TGTGCCAGCCGGGGGAGGGGGGTAGGTCGGCCCCAGCATTTT. Translated, it gives CASRGRGVGRPQHF. The full variable domain, with the rest looked up from reference TRBV2 and TRBJ1-5, is EPEVTQTPSHQVTQMGQEVILRCVPISNHLYFYWYRQILGQKVEFLVSFYNNEISEKSEIFDDQFSVERPDGSNFTLKIRSTKLEDSAMYFCASRGRGVGRPQHFGDGTRLSIL.

The table lists this clonotype with many counts. The V and J genes are TRBV9 and TRBJ2-3, with D perhaps matching TRBD2 (7 bases). This CDR3 is 17 amino acids long. Trimming cost V 0 bases and J 2 bases, with 16 bases left between them. The germline V gene has CDR1 SGDLS and CDR2 YYNGEE. DNA of the CDR3: TGTGCCAGCAGCGTAGAGCCAATTGGGGGGGCCACAGATACGCAGTATTTT. It translates to CASSVEPIGGATDTQYF.

The sample holds many counts of this clonotype. The chain has TRBV19 and TRBJ1-5; D remains ambiguous. Trimming stripped 7 bases from V and 4 bases from J, with 17 bases between. The CDR3 has 15 amino acids. Germline lookup yields CDR1 LNHDA and CDR2 SQIVND (reference sequence). The CDR3 DNA reads as TGTGCCAGTACCCCTAGGAGGGTTTCAAATCAGCCCCAGCATTTT. It yields the protein CASTPRRVSNQPQHF.